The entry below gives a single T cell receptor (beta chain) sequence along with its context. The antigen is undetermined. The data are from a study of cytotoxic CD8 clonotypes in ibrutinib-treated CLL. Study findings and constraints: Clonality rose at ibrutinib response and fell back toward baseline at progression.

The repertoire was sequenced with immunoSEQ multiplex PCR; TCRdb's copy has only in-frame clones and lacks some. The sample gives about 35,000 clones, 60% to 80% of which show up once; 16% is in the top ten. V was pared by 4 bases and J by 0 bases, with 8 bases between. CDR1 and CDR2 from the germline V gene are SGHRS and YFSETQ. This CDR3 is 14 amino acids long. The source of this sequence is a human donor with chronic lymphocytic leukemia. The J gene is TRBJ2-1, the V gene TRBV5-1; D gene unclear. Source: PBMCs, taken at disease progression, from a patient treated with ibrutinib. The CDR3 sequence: CASSPMPSYNEQFF. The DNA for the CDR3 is TGCGCCAGCAGCCCCATGCCCTCCTACAATGAGCAGTTCTTC. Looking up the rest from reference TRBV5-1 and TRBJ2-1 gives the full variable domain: KAGVTQTPRYLIKTRGQQVTLSCSPISGHRSVSWYQQTPGQGLQFLFEYFSETQRNKGNFPGRFSGRQFSNSRSEMNVSTLELGDSALYLCASSPMPSYNEQFFGPGTRLTVL.